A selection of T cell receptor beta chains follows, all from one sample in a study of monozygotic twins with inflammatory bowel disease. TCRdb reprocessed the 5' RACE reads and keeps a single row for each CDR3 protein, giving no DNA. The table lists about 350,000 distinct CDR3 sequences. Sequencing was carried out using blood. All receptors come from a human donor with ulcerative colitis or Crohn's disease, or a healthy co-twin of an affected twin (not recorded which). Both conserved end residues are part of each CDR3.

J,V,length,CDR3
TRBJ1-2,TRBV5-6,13,CASSSGGDYGYTF
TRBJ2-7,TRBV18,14,CASSPGQGVREQYF
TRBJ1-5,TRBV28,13,CASRGYMVQPQHF
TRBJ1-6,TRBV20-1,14,CSATSARANSPLHF
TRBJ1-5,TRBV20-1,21,CSARGRTPGQDNYYSNQPQHF
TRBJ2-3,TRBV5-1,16,CASSPEGRLTADTQYF
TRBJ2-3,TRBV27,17,CASSLQGGQISTDTQYF
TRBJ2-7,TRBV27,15,CASSSTGTVRYEQYF
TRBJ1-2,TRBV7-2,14,CASSSLSGPYGYTF
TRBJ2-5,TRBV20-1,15,CSVLAGGPSWETQYF
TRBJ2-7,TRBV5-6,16,CASRSLTGQGRYEQYF
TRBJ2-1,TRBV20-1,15,CSAGKDRTAYNEQFF
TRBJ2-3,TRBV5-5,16,CASHPEVGRGTDTQYF
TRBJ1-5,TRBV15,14,CATSTDRAYQPQHF
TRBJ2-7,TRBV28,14,CASSDRWNSYEQYF
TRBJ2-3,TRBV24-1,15,CATSDPGQGTDTQYF
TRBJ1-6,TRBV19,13,CASSADINSPLHF
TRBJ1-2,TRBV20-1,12,CRGGEGGDGYTF
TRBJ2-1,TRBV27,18,CASSTIDRSLLSGSEQFF
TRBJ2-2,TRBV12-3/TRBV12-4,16,CASSLSSGETTGELFF
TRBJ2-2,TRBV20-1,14,CSASGPRDTGELFF
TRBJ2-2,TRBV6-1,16,CASTAIAGANTGELFF
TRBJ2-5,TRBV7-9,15,CASSLGTGLQETQYF
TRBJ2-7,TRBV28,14,CASVKLSRGYEQYF
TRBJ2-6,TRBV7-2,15,CASNPRVGGANVLTF
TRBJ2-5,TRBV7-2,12,CASSLDKETQYF
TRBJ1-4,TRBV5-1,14,CASRTGPTNEKLFF